Reported below is one T cell receptor beta chain. Its antigen is not identified. A much more abundant neighbour one base away suggests this may be a read error. There are 15 residues in the CDR3. The V gene end was trimmed by 5 bases and the J gene end by 5 bases; junction bases not matched to a gene: 6. These data belong to a study of blood T cells in healthy people across ages. Study-level findings and limits: Expanded clonotype changes were possibly confounded by unknown donor CMV status.

The authors ran a second PCR of about 6 to 11 cycles using a sample-barcoded 5' primer and a J-beta primer mix. TCRdb recomputed calls from the 5' RACE reads with MiXCR, one row per CDR3 protein. The sample contains under 850,000 distinct CDR3 sequences, approximately 35% of which appear only once. The sequenced sample was blood. The sequence was collected from a man aged 18 to 30 in good health. This rearrangement joins TRBV12-3 or TRBV12-4 to TRBJ2-3; 11 bases match TRBD1. DNA of the CDR3: TGTGCCAGCAGTGCCGGGACAGGGGGGGGAGATACGCAGTATTTT. It encodes CASSAGTGGGDTQYF.